This TCR beta chain was profiled in a study of shared clonotypes between healthy human individuals (dated by TCRdb to 2018 to 2021). Background for the entire study: The cohort included three men and a couple of women between 18 and 49 years of age. Each donor's leukapheresis produced roughly between about 0.9 and 9.5 billion PBMCs. To estimate repertoire size and how much clonotype sharing occurs between individuals, the study deeply sequenced the blood TCR repertoires of several healthy adults. To increase sequencing depth and limit assay-specific biases, different laboratories used diverse techniques to prepare libraries and sequence TCR repertoires. For each donor, three plates each were used for CD4 naive and CD4 memory, two plates were used for CD8 naive, and one plate was used for CD8 memory.

TCR CDR3 regions were amplified from genomic DNA by multiplex PCR using the deep immunoSEQ assay. Extracted genomic DNA from each cell subset was distributed evenly across all wells of several immunoSEQ 96-well plates, and each plate was treated as a replicate. Each replicate PCR for sorted subsets received about 180 ng genomic DNA, equal to tens of thousands of T cell genomes. Purified libraries were quantified with a Qubit 3.0 fluorometer, sized on a Bioanalyzer 2100, and re-quantified with the KAPA Library Quantification kit. A separate single-read 150-cycle Illumina NextSeq 550 flow cell was used to sequence each immunoSEQ 96-well plate. The authors' analysis ran thus. Because the immunoSEQ output included only junctional sequences and no quality scores, the filtering could not be the same as the filtering used for full-length reads. Sequences were annotated with PyIR, a Python wrapper for IgBLAST v1.9, and V/J genes and CDR3 were assigned using IMGT germline references. Reads were filtered out if the reads had weak V/J assignments (E-value above 1e-6), no CDR3, stop codons, out-of-frame junctions, or ambiguous translated residues. V3J clonotypes were defined as sequences sharing an identical inferred V gene, J gene, and CDR3 amino acid sequence. Percentage overlap between repertoires was calculated by dividing the number of shared unique clonotypes by the size of the smaller repertoire. Richness of each repertoire was evaluated using RTK rarefaction, the Chao1 estimator, and Recon v2.1 estimates of unobserved clonotypes. OLGA was used to compute generation probabilities for all TCRbeta clonotypes that the gDNA method yielded from a handful of donors. TCRdb re-hosts the immuneACCESS table, in-frame sequences only. Its copies lack some clones; in the studies checked, an unresolved V gene accounts for under half of them, and the cause for the rest is not known. V and J calls and clone size are as listed in that table; D and trimming were resolved from the DNA. Recorded for this sample are about 2 million clones; over 85% of them occurred a single time. Around 1.2% of the sample is in the top ten clones.

For the CD8 naive samples, CD45RO-negative cells were positively selected for CCR7, yielding a CD45RA+CCR7+ population from which TemRA cells were excluded. Donors were healthy HIV-negative adults with no recently reported acute infections or vaccinations. Only Caucasian adults living in Nashville, Tennessee, USA were represented among the donors. Blood was collected by leukapheresis, and PBMCs were isolated by Ficoll-Histopaque density gradient centrifugation and then cryopreserved in liquid nitrogen vapor phase. Analytical flow cytometry was used to check the purity and quantity of each magnetically sorted T cell population. Each sorted fraction had its genomic DNA isolated and then quantified by UV absorbance on a Nanodrop 2000c. Trimming removed 3 bases from V and 3 bases from J; the gene matches leave 1 base unexplained. The cysteine opens and the phenylalanine closes a CDR3 of 14 amino acids. The entry retains the CDR3 DNA only, 42 bases that are in frame from base 1. Taken from the germline V gene (reference sequence), the CDR1 and CDR2 loops are LNHDA and SQIVND.

Note on this clone: It has no known antigen specificity. No base qualities exist here, and no much larger clone lies one base off it. Other DNA sequences in the sample encode the same CDR3.

General study outcomes and caveats: Pairwise subsampling led to the expectation that sequencing depth would affect the degree of clonotype sharing among donors. Because the study included only a small number of donors, the genetic and exposure-history diversity represented was limited. Incomplete sequencing was indicated by rarefaction of sorted-subset datasets, despite the large sequencing depth. Sampling was limited to blood, and TCR repertoires in tissue likely differ from TCR repertoires in blood. Compared with non-shared clonotypes, the clonotypes found in all four sorted-subset donors had higher generation probabilities. Naive subsets generally had larger estimated clonotype richness than memory subsets. Across a few donors, around 5% of naive CD4, approximately 3.6% of naive CD8, 2.3% of memory CD4, and approximately 0.4% of memory CD8 clonotypes were shared.

The sequenced sample consisted of naive CD8+ T cells sorted from blood. What this sample's cell subset or site label stands for: CD45RA+CCR7+. The rearranged segments are TRBV19 and TRBJ2-7; the central 11 bases match TRBD1. The clonotype comes from a man aged 18 to 35 in good health. The DNA sequence is given as TGTGCCAGTAGTATGGGACAGGGGGGCTACGAGCAGTACTTC. Translated, this gives CASSMGQGGYEQYF.